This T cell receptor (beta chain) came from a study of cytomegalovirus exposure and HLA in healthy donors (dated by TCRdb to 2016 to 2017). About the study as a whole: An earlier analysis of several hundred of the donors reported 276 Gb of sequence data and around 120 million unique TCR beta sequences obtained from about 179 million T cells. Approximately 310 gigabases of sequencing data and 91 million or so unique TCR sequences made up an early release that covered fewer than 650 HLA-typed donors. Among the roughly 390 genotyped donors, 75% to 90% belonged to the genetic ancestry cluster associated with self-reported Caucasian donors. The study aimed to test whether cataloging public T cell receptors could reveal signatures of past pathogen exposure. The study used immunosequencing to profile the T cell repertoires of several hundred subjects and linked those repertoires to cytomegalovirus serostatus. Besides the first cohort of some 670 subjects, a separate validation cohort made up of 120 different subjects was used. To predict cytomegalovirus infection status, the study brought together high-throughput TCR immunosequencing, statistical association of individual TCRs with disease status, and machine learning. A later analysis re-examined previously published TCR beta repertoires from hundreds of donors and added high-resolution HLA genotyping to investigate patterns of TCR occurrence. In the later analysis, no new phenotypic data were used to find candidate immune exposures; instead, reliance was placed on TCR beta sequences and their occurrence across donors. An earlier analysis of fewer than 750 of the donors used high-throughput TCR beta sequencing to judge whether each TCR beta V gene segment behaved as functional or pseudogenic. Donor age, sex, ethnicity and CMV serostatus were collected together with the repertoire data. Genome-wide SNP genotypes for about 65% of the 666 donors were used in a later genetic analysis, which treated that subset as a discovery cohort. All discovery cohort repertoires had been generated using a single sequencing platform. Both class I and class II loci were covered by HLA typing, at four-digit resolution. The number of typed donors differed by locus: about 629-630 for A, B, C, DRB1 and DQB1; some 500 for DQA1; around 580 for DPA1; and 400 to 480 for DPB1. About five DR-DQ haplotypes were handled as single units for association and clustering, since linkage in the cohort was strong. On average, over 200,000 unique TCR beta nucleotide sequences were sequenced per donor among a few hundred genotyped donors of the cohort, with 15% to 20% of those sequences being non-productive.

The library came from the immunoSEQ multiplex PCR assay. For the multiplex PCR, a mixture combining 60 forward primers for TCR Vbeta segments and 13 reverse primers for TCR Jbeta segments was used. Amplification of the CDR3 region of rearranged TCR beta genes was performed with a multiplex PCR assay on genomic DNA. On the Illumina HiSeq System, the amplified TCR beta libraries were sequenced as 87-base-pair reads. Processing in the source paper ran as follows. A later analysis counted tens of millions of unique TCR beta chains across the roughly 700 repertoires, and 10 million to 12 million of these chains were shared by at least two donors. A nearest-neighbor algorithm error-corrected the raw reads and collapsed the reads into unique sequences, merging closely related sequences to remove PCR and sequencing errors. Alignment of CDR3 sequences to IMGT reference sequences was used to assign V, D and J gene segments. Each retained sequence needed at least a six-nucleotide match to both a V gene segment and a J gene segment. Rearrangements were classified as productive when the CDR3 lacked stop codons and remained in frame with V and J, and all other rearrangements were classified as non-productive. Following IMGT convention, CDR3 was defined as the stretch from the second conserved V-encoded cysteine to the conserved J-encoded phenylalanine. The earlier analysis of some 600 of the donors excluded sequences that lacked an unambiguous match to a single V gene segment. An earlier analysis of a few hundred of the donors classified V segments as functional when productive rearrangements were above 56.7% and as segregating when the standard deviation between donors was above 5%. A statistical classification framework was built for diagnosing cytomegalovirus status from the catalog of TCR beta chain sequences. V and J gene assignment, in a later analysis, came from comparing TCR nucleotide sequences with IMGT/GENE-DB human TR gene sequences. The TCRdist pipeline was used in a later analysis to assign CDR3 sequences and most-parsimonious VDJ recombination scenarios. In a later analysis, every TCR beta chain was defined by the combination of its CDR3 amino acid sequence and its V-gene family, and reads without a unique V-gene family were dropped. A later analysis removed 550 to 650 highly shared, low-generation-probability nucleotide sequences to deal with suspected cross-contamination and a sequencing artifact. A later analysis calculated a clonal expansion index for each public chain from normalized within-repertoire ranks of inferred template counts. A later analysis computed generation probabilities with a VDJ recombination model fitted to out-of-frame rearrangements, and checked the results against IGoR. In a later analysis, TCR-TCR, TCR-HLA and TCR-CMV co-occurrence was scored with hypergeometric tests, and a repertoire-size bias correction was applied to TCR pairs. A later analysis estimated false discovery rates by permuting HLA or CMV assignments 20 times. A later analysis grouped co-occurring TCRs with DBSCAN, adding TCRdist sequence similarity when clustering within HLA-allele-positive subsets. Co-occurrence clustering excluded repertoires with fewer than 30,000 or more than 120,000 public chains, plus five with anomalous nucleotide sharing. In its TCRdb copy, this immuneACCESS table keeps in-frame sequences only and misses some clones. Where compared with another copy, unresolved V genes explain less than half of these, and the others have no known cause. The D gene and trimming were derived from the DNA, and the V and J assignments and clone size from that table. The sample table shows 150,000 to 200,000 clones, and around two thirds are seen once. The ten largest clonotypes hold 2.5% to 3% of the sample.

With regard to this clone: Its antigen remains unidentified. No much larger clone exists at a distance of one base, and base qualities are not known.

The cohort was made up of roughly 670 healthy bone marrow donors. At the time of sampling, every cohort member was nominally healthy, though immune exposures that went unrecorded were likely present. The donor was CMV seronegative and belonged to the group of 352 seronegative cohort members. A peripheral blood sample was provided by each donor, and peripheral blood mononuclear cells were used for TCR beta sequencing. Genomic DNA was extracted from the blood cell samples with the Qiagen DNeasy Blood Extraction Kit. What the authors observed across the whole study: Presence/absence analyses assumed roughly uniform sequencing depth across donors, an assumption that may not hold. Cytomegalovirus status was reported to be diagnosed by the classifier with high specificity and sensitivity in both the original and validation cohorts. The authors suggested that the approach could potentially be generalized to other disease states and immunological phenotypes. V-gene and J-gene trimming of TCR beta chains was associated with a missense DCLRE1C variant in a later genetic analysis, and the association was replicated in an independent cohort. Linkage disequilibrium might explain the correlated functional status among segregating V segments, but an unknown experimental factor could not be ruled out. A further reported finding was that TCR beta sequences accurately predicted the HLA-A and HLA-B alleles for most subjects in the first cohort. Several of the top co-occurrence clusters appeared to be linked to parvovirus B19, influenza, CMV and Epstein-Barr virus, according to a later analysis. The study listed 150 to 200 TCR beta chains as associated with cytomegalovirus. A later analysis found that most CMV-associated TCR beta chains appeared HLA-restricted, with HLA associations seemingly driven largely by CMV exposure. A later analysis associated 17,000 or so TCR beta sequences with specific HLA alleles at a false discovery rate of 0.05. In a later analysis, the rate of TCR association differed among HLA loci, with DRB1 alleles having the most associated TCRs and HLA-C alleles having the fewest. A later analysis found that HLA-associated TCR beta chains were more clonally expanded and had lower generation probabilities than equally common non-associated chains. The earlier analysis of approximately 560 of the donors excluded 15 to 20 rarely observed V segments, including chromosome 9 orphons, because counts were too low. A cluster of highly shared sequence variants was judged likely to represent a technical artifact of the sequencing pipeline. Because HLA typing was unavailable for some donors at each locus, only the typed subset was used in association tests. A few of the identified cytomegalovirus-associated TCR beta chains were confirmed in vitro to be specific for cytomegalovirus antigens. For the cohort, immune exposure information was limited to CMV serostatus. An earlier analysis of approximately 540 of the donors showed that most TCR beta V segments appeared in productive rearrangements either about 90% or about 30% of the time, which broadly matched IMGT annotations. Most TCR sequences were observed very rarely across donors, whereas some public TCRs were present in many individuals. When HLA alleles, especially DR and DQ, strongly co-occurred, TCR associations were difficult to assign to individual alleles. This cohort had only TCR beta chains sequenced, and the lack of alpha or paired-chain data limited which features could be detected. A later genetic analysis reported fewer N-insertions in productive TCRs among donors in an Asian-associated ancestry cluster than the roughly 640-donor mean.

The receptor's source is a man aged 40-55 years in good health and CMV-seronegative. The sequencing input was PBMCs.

For the CDR3, the sequence is CASRGDRATNEKLFF. The DNA reads TGTGCCAGCAGGGGGGACAGGGCAACTAATGAAAAACTGTTTTTT. The V and J segments used are TRBV6-1 and TRBJ1-4, and 9 junction bases match TRBD1. CDR1 is given as MNHNS and CDR2 as SASEGT, both from the germline V gene. The cysteine opens and the phenylalanine closes a CDR3 of 15 amino acids. Of the read, only the CDR3 DNA is kept; its 45 bases are in frame from base 1. Clipping removes 6 bases from V and 0 bases from J, with 2 as the unmatched junction base count.